The rows below give T cell receptor beta chains drawn from one sample of a study of OX40 agonist ivuxolimab in advanced cancers. The repertoire was sequenced with immunoSEQ multiplex PCR; TCRdb's copy has only in-frame clones and lacks some. Among 55,000 to 85,000 clones listed, 80% to 90% were seen once. The input for sequencing was CD4+ or CD8+ T cells sorted from blood, taken in a trial of the OX40 agonist ivuxolimab. These receptor sequences come from an adult with an advanced solid tumor such as melanoma, head and neck, liver or kidney cancer. CDR3s leave out the opening cysteine and the closing phenylalanine or tryptophan.

TRBV7-9 12 ASSLRGPDYEQY
TRBV5-1 14 ASSDGTHSGANVLT
TRBV27 10 ASSLEGVGYT
TRBV7-2 12 ASSVQGALQPQH
TRBV5-1 13 ASSPGTGEWEKLF
TRBV4-3 13 ASSQSDKSSYEQY
TRBV7-2 13 ASSPRDRGLYGYT
TRBV9 12 ASSPRDSHQPQH
TRBV21-1 17 ASSEYYRDSLLGNSPLH
TRBV19 14 ASSIGWGPVPGELF
TRBV5-4 11 ASSFSTNTEAF
TRBV7-3 12 ASSPNGGEETQY
TRBV7-2 15 ASSRDASVSRNQPQH
TRBV29-1 11 SVESHPNTEAF
TRBV2 11 ASSESGVDEQY
TRBV5-1 13 ASSWGQPGNNEQF